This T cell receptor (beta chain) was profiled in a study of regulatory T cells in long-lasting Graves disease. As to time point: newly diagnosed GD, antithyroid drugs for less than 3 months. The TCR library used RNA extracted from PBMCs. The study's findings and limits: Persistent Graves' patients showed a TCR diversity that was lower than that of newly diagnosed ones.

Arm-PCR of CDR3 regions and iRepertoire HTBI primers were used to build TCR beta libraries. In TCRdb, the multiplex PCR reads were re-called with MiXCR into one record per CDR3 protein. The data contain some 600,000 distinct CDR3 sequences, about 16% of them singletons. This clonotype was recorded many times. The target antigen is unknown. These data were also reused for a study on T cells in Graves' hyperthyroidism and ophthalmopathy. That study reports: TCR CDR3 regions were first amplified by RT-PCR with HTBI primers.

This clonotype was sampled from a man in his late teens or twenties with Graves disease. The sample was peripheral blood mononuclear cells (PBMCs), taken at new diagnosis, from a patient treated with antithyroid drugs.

The chain's CDR3 is CSARGSPDTEAFF. The CDR3 nucleotides are TGCAGTGCTAGAGGATCCCCTGACACTGAAGCTTTCTTT. V gene TRBV20-1 combines with J gene TRBJ1-1; D unclear. This CDR3 contains 13 residues. The ends were cut back, 1 base at V and 3 bases at J, with 9 bases in the middle. CDR1 and CDR2 (germline): DFQATT, SNEGSKA (reference sequence).